This T cell receptor beta chain was documented in a study of shared clonotypes between healthy human individuals (dated by TCRdb to 2018 to 2021). For context, the study as a whole: A few men and a couple of women, aged 18 to 49 years, made up the cohort. Per donor, three plates each were used for CD4 naive and CD4 memory, two for CD8 naive, and one for CD8 memory. Blood TCR repertoires of a handful of healthy adults were deeply sequenced to estimate repertoire size and the extent of clonotype sharing between individuals. Different laboratories and diverse techniques were used to prepare libraries and sequence TCR repertoires, to increase sequencing depth and limit assay-specific biases. Between about 0.85 and 10 billion PBMCs per donor were obtained by leukapheresis.

Using the deep immunoSEQ assay, TCR CDR3 regions were amplified from genomic DNA by multiplex PCR. Extracted genomic DNA from each cell subset was distributed evenly across all wells of several immunoSEQ 96-well plates, and each plate was treated as a replicate. For sorted subsets, roughly 200 ng of genomic DNA, equivalent to tens of thousands of T cell genomes, went into each replicate PCR. Purified libraries were quantified with a Qubit 3.0 fluorometer, sized on a Bioanalyzer 2100, and re-quantified with the KAPA Library Quantification kit. A separate single-read 150-cycle Illumina NextSeq 550 flow cell was used to sequence each immunoSEQ 96-well plate. As for how the authors treated the data: Because the immunoSEQ output included only junctional sequences and no quality scores, the filtering could not be the same as the filtering used for full-length reads. To assign V/J genes and CDR3, sequences were annotated against IMGT germline references using PyIR, a Python wrapper for IgBLAST v1.9. Reads were filtered out if the reads had weak V/J assignments (E-value above 1e-6), no CDR3, stop codons, out-of-frame junctions, or ambiguous translated residues. V3J clonotypes were defined as sequences sharing an identical inferred V gene, J gene, and CDR3 amino acid sequence. Percentage overlap between repertoires was computed as shared unique clonotypes divided by the size of the smaller repertoire. RTK rarefaction, the Chao1 estimator, and Recon v2.1 estimates of unobserved clonotypes were used to assess repertoire richness. OLGA was used to compute generation probabilities for all TCRbeta clonotypes that the gDNA method yielded from four donors. The source is immuneACCESS, and TCRdb retained only in-frame sequences with V and J called. Part of the clones is not carried over; for the studies checked, unresolved V genes explain less than half of this, and the remainder is unexplained. The V and J calls and clone size are taken from that table; D and trimming were inferred from the DNA. The sample table records 2.5 million or so clones; 85% to 95% of these occur just once. The top ten hold over 0.12% of the sample.

CDR3 length: 15 amino acids, cysteine to phenylalanine. Of all the DNA, just the CDR3 is kept, 45 bases in frame from base 1. CDR1 SNHLY and CDR2 FYNNEI are derived from the germline V gene. Trimming removed 2 bases from V and 0 bases from J; the gene matches leave 4 bases unexplained. Worth noting for this clone: What antigen it recognizes has not been identified. No base quality information exists; no much larger clone differs at one position.

Results and caveats for the whole study, not just this receptor: Rarefaction of sorted-subset datasets indicated incomplete sequencing despite the large sequencing depth. Compared with non-shared clonotypes, the clonotypes found in all four sorted-subset donors had higher generation probabilities. Sharing across four donors was observed for approximately 4.6% of naive CD4, less than 4% of naive CD8, over 2% of memory CD4, and roughly 0.4% of memory CD8 clonotypes. The small number of donors limited the genetic and exposure-history diversity represented. Pairwise subsampling indicated that sequencing depth was expected to affect the degree of clonotype sharing among donors. Naive subsets generally had larger estimated clonotype richness than memory subsets did. Sampling was restricted to blood, and TCR repertoires in tissues likely differ from the TCR repertoires found in blood.

The donors were healthy, HIV-negative adults who had no recently reported acute infections or vaccinations. Only Caucasian adults living in Nashville, Tennessee, USA were represented among the donors. CD4+ T cells were enriched by magnetic negative selection, after which naive cells were positively selected on CD45RA and the negative fraction was taken as the memory subset. Blood was collected by leukapheresis, and PBMCs were isolated by Ficoll-Histopaque density gradient centrifugation and then cryopreserved in liquid nitrogen vapor phase. Purity and quantity of every magnetically sorted T cell population were checked by analytical flow cytometry. Genomic DNA was isolated from each sorted fraction and quantified by UV absorbance on a Nanodrop 2000c.

The chain is assembled from TRBV2 and TRBJ2-7; TRBD1 fits 7 bases in the junction. Sequences were obtained from naive CD4+ T cells sorted from blood. The intended sense of this specimen's cell subset or site label: CD45RA+ positively selected. The TCR originated in a man aged 18 to 30 in good health. The CDR3 reads as follows: CASSERTGSSYEQYF. The sequenced DNA: TGTGCCAGCAGTGAAAGGACAGGCTCCTCCTACGAGCAGTACTTC.